This TCR beta chain was retrieved from a study of OX40 agonist ivuxolimab in advanced cancers. Study results and caveats: Which antigen the expanded peripheral T cells recognized is unknown. CD4+ and CD8+ blood T cells expanded clonally by week 6 at 0.1 to 3.0 mg/kg. Some patients without response likewise showed low normalized clonal expansion.

In regard to this clone: Its antigen is unidentified.

Repertoires were generated with immunoSEQ multiplex PCR, while TCRdb's copy carries only in-frame clones and drops some. The repertoire consists of about 77,000 clones, with around 86% occurring once and the leading ten covering roughly 0.62%. Trimming left V 5 bases short and J 4 bases short, with 17 bases between. The CDR3 runs to 16 residues. The germline V gene has CDR1 SEHNR and CDR2 FQNEAQ (reference sequence). The input for sequencing was CD4+ or CD8+ T cells sorted from blood, taken in a trial of the OX40 agonist ivuxolimab. The clonotype originates from an adult with an advanced solid tumor such as melanoma, head and neck, liver or kidney cancer. V gene TRBV7-9 combines with J gene TRBJ1-4; D remains ambiguous. The CDR3 region has the DNA TGTGCCAGCAGCCAAGATTACGGCAGCCGTAATGAAAAACTGTTTTTT. This translates into CASSQDYGSRNEKLFF.